These T cell receptor beta chains were read from a single sample in a study of CD8+ T cells in alopecia areata. Libraries were prepared by immunoSEQ multiplex PCR; TCRdb keeps only in-frame clonotypes and omits some of them. The table shows approximately 200,000 clones, with roughly three fifths occurring only once. The specimen was CD4+ T cells sorted from blood, collected at week 4, from a patient treated with tofacitinib. All receptors derive from a human donor with alopecia areata. The CDR3 runs from the conserved cysteine through the conserved F or W. Fields, in order: V gene, clone size, D gene, J gene, CDR3 DNA, CDR3 protein. A D gene is named only where the DNA matches it firmly. Rows may omit the clone size; those that give it use once, few, many or a size class.

TRBV30	NA	NA	TRBJ1-1	TGTGCCTGGAGTCGAGTACAGGACGCGTGGATCTTT	CAWSRVQDAWIF
TRBV5-1	few	NA	TRBJ1-2	TGCGCCAGCAGCTTGGATGGGGGCCCCCCGGGCTACACCTTC	CASSLDGGPPGYTF
TRBV19	few	TRBD1	TRBJ2-7	TGTGCCAGTAGTATAGGATCAGGGGGTGTCGACGAGCAGTACTTC	CASSIGSGGVDEQYF
TRBV27	few	NA	TRBJ1-2	TGTGCCAGCAGTTTCCGCCCTCGGGATGGCTACACCTTC	CASSFRPRDGYTF
TRBV7-2	few	NA	TRBJ2-1	TGTGCCAGCAGCACCAGACAGGGAGGCAATGAGCAGTTCTTC	CASSTRQGGNEQFF
TRBV5-1	NA	NA	TRBJ2-1	TGCGCCAGCAGCTTGGCTGGGAATGAGCAGTTCTTC	CASSLAGNEQFF
TRBV7-9	few	NA	TRBJ1-2	TGTGCCAGCAGCTTAAATTTGGACAGCTACTATGGCTACACCTTC	CASSLNLDSYYGYTF
TRBV29-1	NA	NA	TRBJ1-5	TGCAGCGTTGAAGACAACAATCAGCCCCAGCATTTT	CSVEDNNQPQHF
TRBV11-1	NA	NA	TRBJ2-1	TGTGCCAGCAGCTCCGGATCACAGGGACCCGCCTACAATGAGCAGTTCTTC	CASSSGSQGPAYNEQFF
TRBV29-1	NA	NA	TRBJ1-1	TGCAGCGTGTCAGTGGAAGGGAAGGAGAACACTGAAGCTTTCTTT	CSVSVEGKENTEAFF
TRBV2	NA	NA	TRBJ1-1	TGTGCCACCGGCATCTCCTGGGGAGCTTTCTTT	CATGISWGAFF
TRBV30	NA	NA	TRBJ2-2	TGTGCCTGGACCCCGGGACGGACGAACACCGGGGAGCTGTTTTTT	CAWTPGRTNTGELFF
TRBV29-1	NA	TRBD1	TRBJ2-3	TGCAGCGTTACGGGACAGTACACAGATACGCAGTATTTT	CSVTGQYTDTQYF
TRBV5-1	NA	NA	TRBJ1-1	TGCGCCAGCAGCTTTGGGTGGCAGGACACTGAAGCTTTCTTT	CASSFGWQDTEAFF
TRBV29-1	NA	TRBD2	TRBJ2-3	TGCAGCGTTGAAGGGCTAGCGGGGCCCACAGATACGCAGTATTTT	CSVEGLAGPTDTQYF
TRBV6-5	NA	NA	TRBJ1-1	TGTGCCAGCAGTTACGGCAGGGCGCCCCTCCAAGCTTTCTTT	CASSYGRAPLQAFF
TRBV15	NA	NA	TRBJ1-2	TGTGCCACCAGCTCCCCCAAGGGAGGATATGGCTACACCTTC	CATSSPKGGYGYTF
TRBV10-3	NA	NA	TRBJ2-5	TGTGCCATCAGCGACGGTCCCGGAGAGACCCAGTACTTC	CAISDGPGETQYF
TRBV4-1	NA	TRBD1	TRBJ1-4	TGCGCCAGCAGCCAAGATCAGGGACAGGGTTGGGAAAAACTGTTTTTT	CASSQDQGQGWEKLFF
TRBV4-1	NA	NA	TRBJ1-6	TGCGCCAGCAGCCAGACCCGGGGCAGATCCTATAATTCACCCCTCCACTTT	CASSQTRGRSYNSPLHF
TRBV29-1	NA	NA	TRBJ1-1	TGCAGCGTTAGGGCAGGGCGAAGGGACACTGAAGCTTTCTTT	CSVRAGRRDTEAFF
TRBV30	NA	NA	TRBJ1-5	TGTGCCTGGACTGAGGGCGATGGCAATCAGCCCCAGCATTTT	CAWTEGDGNQPQHF
TRBV25-1	NA	NA	TRBJ1-5	TGTGCCAGCCAGCGTACGGGGACTGGTCAGCCCCAGCATTTT	CASQRTGTGQPQHF
TRBV5-1	few	NA	TRBJ2-5	TGCGCCAGCAGGCCGGGACTGGAAGAGACCCAGTACTTC	CASRPGLEETQYF
TRBV9	few	TRBD2	TRBJ2-1	TGTGCCAGCAGCGCCCTTAGCGGGGATAGGGTCAATGAGCAGTTCTTC	CASSALSGDRVNEQFF
TRBV2	NA	NA	TRBJ1-1	TGTGCCAGCAGTGAAAAGGGCGGGCACACTGAAGCTTTCTTT	CASSEKGGHTEAFF
TRBV10-3	NA	NA	TRBJ2-5	TGTGCCATCGGGGGCCCGGAGACCCAGTACTTC	CAIGGPETQYF
TRBV7-2	NA	TRBD2	TRBJ2-5	TGTGCCAGCAGCCCTCCACCTCAACTAGCGGGTGAGACCCAGTACTTC	CASSPPPQLAGETQYF
TRBV27	NA	NA	TRBJ2-3	TGTGCCAGCAGTCCCCTCGGGGAGCGCACAGATACGCAGTATTTT	CASSPLGERTDTQYF
TRBV5-1	NA	NA	TRBJ2-7	TGCGCCAGCAGCGGAGACCTGGGTCCGTGGTACTTC	CASSGDLGPWYF
TRBV4-2	NA	TRBD1	TRBJ1-1	TGTGCCAGCAGGTCCGGGGACAGGGGGAACACTGAAGCTTTCTTT	CASRSGDRGNTEAFF
TRBV30	NA	NA	TRBJ2-7	TGTGCCTGGAGGAGTAAGGTTGGCGAGCAGTACTTC	CAWRSKVGEQYF
TRBV30	NA	NA	TRBJ2-2	TGTGCCTGGAGTGTTTCCGGGGAGCTGTTTTTT	CAWSVSGELFF
TRBV23-1	NA	NA	TRBJ2-3	TGCGCCAGCACCTCCCCACTGCGGAGGACAGATACGCAGTATTTT	CASTSPLRRTDTQYF
TRBV7-2	NA	TRBD2	TRBJ2-3	TGTGCCAGCAGACTCATAGCGGGGGGCACAGATACGCAGTATTTT	CASRLIAGGTDTQYF
TRBV7-2	NA	NA	TRBJ2-2	TGTGCCAGCAGCCGCGTAGGTAACTTGCTGACCGGGGAGCTGTTTTTT	CASSRVGNLLTGELFF
TRBV10-3	NA	NA	TRBJ2-2	TGTGCCATCAGTGTAGGGTCTACCGCGAACACCGGGGAGCTGTTTTTT	CAISVGSTANTGELFF
TRBV30	NA	NA	TRBJ1-1	TGTGCCTCAACCGGGACCCCTTTTAGGGCTTTCTTT	CASTGTPFRAFF
TRBV27	NA	TRBD1	TRBJ1-4	TGTGCCAGCAGTTATCTCCCCGGACAGGGTGAAAAACTGTTTTTT	CASSYLPGQGEKLFF
TRBV19	few	TRBD1	TRBJ1-5	TGTGCCAGTAAACCGGGACAGGGTGATCAGCCCCAGCATTTT	CASKPGQGDQPQHF
TRBV29-1	few	NA	TRBJ2-5	TGCAGCGTTGAAGAGACCCAGTACTTC	CSVEETQYF
TRBV6-5	few	NA	TRBJ2-3	TGTGCCAGCAGCAGGGTCGGCGATACGCAGTATTTT	CASSRVGDTQYF
TRBV7-9	NA	TRBD1	TRBJ1-1	TGTGCCAGCAGCTTGGGACAGGGTTACATGAACACTGAAGCTTTCTTT	CASSLGQGYMNTEAFF
TRBV29-1	once	NA	TRBJ2-7	TGCAGCGTTGGGCCTAGCTCCTACGAGCAGTACTTC	CSVGPSSYEQYF
TRBV5-1	few	TRBD2	TRBJ2-7	TGCGCCAGCAGCTCACCGGGACTAGCGGTTTACGAGCAGTACTTC	CASSSPGLAVYEQYF
TRBV25-1	NA	NA	TRBJ1-1	TGTGCCAGCAGTGAATCAACAGCACTGAACACTGAAGCTTTCTTT	CASSESTALNTEAFF
TRBV5-1	NA	TRBD1	TRBJ1-1	TGCGCCAGCAGCGGAAGACAGGGCATGAACACTGAAGCTTTCTTT	CASSGRQGMNTEAFF
TRBV29-1	NA	NA	TRBJ1-2	TGCAGCGTTGATCGGTCGGAGAACTATGGCTACACCTTC	CSVDRSENYGYTF